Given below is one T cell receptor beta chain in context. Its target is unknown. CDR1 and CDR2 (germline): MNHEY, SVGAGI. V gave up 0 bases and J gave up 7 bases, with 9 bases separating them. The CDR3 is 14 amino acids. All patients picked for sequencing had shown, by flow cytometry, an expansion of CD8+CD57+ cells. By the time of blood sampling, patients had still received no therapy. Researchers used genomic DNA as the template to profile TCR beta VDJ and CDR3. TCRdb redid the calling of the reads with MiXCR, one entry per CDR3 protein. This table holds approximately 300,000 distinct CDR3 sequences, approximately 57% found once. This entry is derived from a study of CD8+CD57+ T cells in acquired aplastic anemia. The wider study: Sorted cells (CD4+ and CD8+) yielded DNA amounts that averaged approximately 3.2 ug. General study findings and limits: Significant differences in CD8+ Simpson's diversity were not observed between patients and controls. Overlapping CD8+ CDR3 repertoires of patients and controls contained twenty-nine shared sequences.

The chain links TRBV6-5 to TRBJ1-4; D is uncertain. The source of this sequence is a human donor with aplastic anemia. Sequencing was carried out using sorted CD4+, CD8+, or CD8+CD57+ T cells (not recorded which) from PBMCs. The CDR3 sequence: CASSYSTSGEKLFF. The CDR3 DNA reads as TGTGCCAGCAGTTACTCGACTTCGGGTGAAAAACTGTTTTTT.